Below, 12 T cell receptor beta chains from the same sample are listed, as sequenced in a study of beta chain features in type 1 diabetes (dated 2018 in TCRdb). The library relied on the immunoSEQ multiplex PCR assay. The entire isolated RNA was reverse transcribed using the High Capacity cDNA Reverse Transcription Kit, and thus expressed TCRB transcripts were sequenced. As stored in TCRdb, this immuneACCESS dataset retains in-frame rearrangements with V and J assigned. A fraction of the clones does not appear; measured against another copy, unresolved V genes explain less than half of the discrepancy, and the remainder lacks a known reason. This sample gives a few hundred thousand clones in total; roughly 12% of them show up just once. The ten largest clones add up to about 0.018% of the sample. The sequencing sample was made of naive CD4+ T cells from blood. What the cell subset or site label conveys for this sample: true naive CD4+ T cells. The origin of the receptors is a young man in good health.

This clone turned up a few times. The J gene is TRBJ2-2, the V gene TRBV5-1, with D tentatively TRBD2 (5 bases). V dropped 7 bases and J dropped 0 bases, with 10 bases sitting between them. The germline V gene encodes CDR1 SGHRS and CDR2 YFSETQ. This CDR3 comprises 14 residues. CDR3 amino acids: CASFRGTNTGELFF. The CDR3 DNA reads as TGCGCCAGCTTTCGGGGAACGAACACCGGGGAGCTGTTTTTT.

This clone was counted a few times. V gene TRBV19 combines with J gene TRBJ2-1; 11 bases agree with TRBD2. Germline CDR1 reads LNHDA; CDR2 reads SQIVND (reference sequence). This CDR3 spans 15 amino acids. Trimming removed 5 bases from V and 6 bases from J; junction bases left unmatched: 6. As DNA, the CDR3 is TGTGCCAGTAGTCCGCTAGCGGGGGGTTTCAATGAGCAGTTCTTC. Amino acid sequence: CASSPLAGGFNEQFF.

This rearrangement joins TRBV18 to TRBJ2-5; 9 bases map to TRBD1. The J call is uncertain, as TRBJ2-7 better fits the DNA end. Germline lookup yields CDR1 KGHSH and CDR2 LQKENI. The CDR3 totals 13 residues. DNA for the CDR3: TGTGCCAGCTCACCATTACAGGGGGCCGAGCAGTACTTC. Protein sequence: CASSPLQGAEQYF.

The J gene is TRBJ2-3, the V gene TRBV11-3; perhaps TRBD2 as D (5 bases). CDR1 is SGHNT, CDR2 YENEEA, per germline. V lost 1 base and J lost 4, with 18 bases in between. The CDR3 is made up of 17 amino acids. In nucleotides, the CDR3 is TGTGCCAGCAGCTTAGTCACCGGCCCCTCGGAGGCAGATACGCAGTATTTT. Translation: CASSLVTGPSEADTQYF.

V and J are TRBV6-5 and TRBJ2-7; perhaps TRBD2 as D (6 bases). The CDR3 contains 11 residues. V was clipped by 7 bases and J by 6 bases, with 10 bases between them. Germline values: CDR1 MNHEY, CDR2 SVGAGI. The chain's CDR3 is CASTQGGEQYF. The CDR3 DNA reads TGTGCCAGCACCCAGGGAGGCGAGCAGTACTTC.

The table lists this clone with a few counts. CDR3 nucleotides: TGTGCCAGCAGCCTTGCCGACAGGCGGTTGACTAACACTGAAGCTTTCTTT. Translated: CASSLADRRLTNTEAFF. The chain recombines TRBV28 with TRBJ1-1, with a possible D match to TRBD1 (6 bases). Between the trimmed V and J ends, which lost 6 bases and 2 bases, there was a span of 22 bases. This CDR3 comprises 17 residues. The germline CDR1 and CDR2 sequences are MDHEN and SYDVKM.

This clone occurred a few times. The rearrangement joins TRBV30 to TRBJ2-3; a weak D match, TRBD1 (5 bases). V lost 2 bases and J lost 5, with 17 bases in between. Germline CDR1 and CDR2: GTSNPN and SVGIG (reference sequence). CDR3 size: 15 residues. DNA of the CDR3: TGTGCCTGGAGTCCCCCCCAGACAGAAGTAGATACGCAGTATTTT. It is translated as CAWSPPQTEVDTQYF.

This clone has a handful of counts. The chain is built from TRBV7-2 and TRBJ2-7; D unresolved. Trimming removed 4 bases from V and 0 bases from J, with 13 bases in between. Germline V CDR1 and CDR2: SGHTA, FQGNSA. The CDR3 has 15 amino acids. The CDR3 is CASSSTRSRSYEQYF. The DNA of the CDR3 is TGTGCCAGCAGCTCCACTCGATCTCGCTCCTACGAGCAGTACTTC.

This clone showed up just a few times. The J gene is TRBJ1-2, the V gene TRBV28; 9 nucleotides agree with TRBD1. V lost 5 bases and J lost 2; bases outside the gene matches: 12. The length of the CDR3 is 17 residues. CDR1 and CDR2 from the germline V gene are MDHEN and SYDVKM. CDR3 sequence reads: CASSRITGGERNYGYTF. For the CDR3, the DNA is TGTGCCAGCAGTAGAATAACAGGGGGCGAGAGGAACTATGGCTACACCTTC.

The chain links TRBV7-2 to TRBJ2-2; possible D gene TRBD1, 6 bases. Germline CDR1 SGHTA, CDR2 FQGNSA. Between the trimmed V and J ends, which lost 6 bases and 6 bases, there was a span of 11 bases. CDR3 length equals 13 residues. CDR3 protein: CASSIKGAGELFF. The CDR3 region has the DNA TGTGCCAGCAGTATAAAGGGGGCCGGGGAGCTGTTTTTT.

The J gene is TRBJ1-2, the V gene TRBV14; tentatively, D is TRBD1 (5 bases). The ends were cut back, 4 bases at V and 8 bases at J, with 23 bases in the middle. CDR3 length: 16 residues. Germline-derived CDR1 and CDR2 are SGHDN and FVKESK. The CDR3 DNA follows: TGTGCCAGCAGCCCCCGCTTGAGCAGGGATTTCTACGGCTACACCTTC. It translates to CASSPRLSRDFYGYTF.

CDR3 DNA: TGTGCCAGCAGCGGCCTCGGGGGAAAAGAGACCCAGTACTTC. Translation: CASSGLGGKETQYF. The chain is built from TRBV11-2 and TRBJ2-5; a weak D match, TRBD2 (6 bases). CDR3 length equals 14 residues. In germline, CDR1 is SGHAT, CDR2 FQNNGV. The germline V and J ends were trimmed by 5 bases and 3 bases, with 13 bases remaining between them.